The 6 T cell receptor beta chains in this list originate from one sample, sequenced in a study of shared clonotypes between healthy human individuals. TCRdb keeps only in-frame clones here, not all; method: immunoSEQ multiplex PCR. The profile shows just over 2,000,000 clones, about 95% of them singletons. Terminally differentiated effector memory CD45RA+ cells were left out of the naive CD8 fraction, which was CD45RO-negative and positively selected for CCR7. The sequencing input was naive CD8+ T cells sorted from blood. All receptors come from a man aged 18 to 30 in good health.

The chain uses TRBV19 and TRBJ2-7, with TRBD2 as a possible D gene (6 bases). The V gene lost 6 bases and the J gene lost 2 bases, with 14 bases spanning the gap. There are 14 residues in the CDR3. The germline V gene has CDR1 LNHDA and CDR2 SQIVND (reference sequence). The CDR3 is CASSLWGGTYEQYF. The CDR3 DNA follows: TGTGCCAGTAGCCTTTGGGGCGGGACCTACGAGCAGTACTTC.

The genes are TRBV27 and TRBJ2-5, with 7 bases lining up with TRBD2. In germline, CDR1 is MNHEY, CDR2 SMNVEV (reference sequence). The trim removed 2 bases at V and 4 bases at J, leaving 7 bases unmatched. The CDR3 runs 15 residues. The CDR3 here is CASSLGGGPVETQYF. CDR3 nucleotide sequence: TGTGCCAGCAGTTTAGGCGGGGGTCCGGTAGAGACCCAGTACTTC.

This chain connects TRBV6-1 to TRBJ2-7, with 8 bases identical to TRBD1. The CDR3 loop spans 14 amino acids. Germline V gives CDR1 MNHNS, CDR2 SASEGT. The junction had 5 bases not matched to a gene; V was cut back by 5 bases and J by 2 bases. The DNA of the CDR3 is TGTGCCAGCAGTTTGACAGGGGAGGCCTACGAGCAGTACTTC. Protein sequence: CASSLTGEAYEQYF.

CDR3 sequence: CASSWSGGLNEQFF. The CDR3 nucleotides read TGTGCCAGCAGTTGGTCAGGGGGCCTCAATGAGCAGTTCTTC. The rearrangement uses TRBV6-5 and TRBJ2-1; TRBD1 matches at 8 bases. The V segment lost 4 bases and the J segment 6 bases; nucleotides outside the gene matches: 5. Germline V gene data show CDR1 as MNHEY and CDR2 as SVGAGI. The CDR3 has 14 residues.

The V and J genes are TRBV7-9 and TRBJ2-5, with TRBD2 matching over 9 bases. CDR3 length: 15 amino acids. Germline values: CDR1 SEHNR, CDR2 FQNEAQ (reference sequence). Trimming took 6 bases from V and 3 from J; bases not matched to a gene: 8. CDR3 loop: CASRDSGSMEETQYF. CDR3 bases: TGTGCCAGCAGAGATAGCGGGAGCATGGAAGAGACCCAGTACTTC.

The chain has TRBV30 and TRBJ1-3; 9 bases agree with TRBD1. The CDR3 spans 16 residues. From germline, CDR1 is GTSNPN and CDR2 SVGIG (reference sequence). Trimming cost V 4 bases and J 0 bases; bases outside gene matches: 7. Here the CDR3 reads CAWTGTGKSSGNTIYF. CDR3 coding DNA: TGTGCCTGGACCGGGACAGGGAAAAGCTCTGGAAACACCATATATTTT.